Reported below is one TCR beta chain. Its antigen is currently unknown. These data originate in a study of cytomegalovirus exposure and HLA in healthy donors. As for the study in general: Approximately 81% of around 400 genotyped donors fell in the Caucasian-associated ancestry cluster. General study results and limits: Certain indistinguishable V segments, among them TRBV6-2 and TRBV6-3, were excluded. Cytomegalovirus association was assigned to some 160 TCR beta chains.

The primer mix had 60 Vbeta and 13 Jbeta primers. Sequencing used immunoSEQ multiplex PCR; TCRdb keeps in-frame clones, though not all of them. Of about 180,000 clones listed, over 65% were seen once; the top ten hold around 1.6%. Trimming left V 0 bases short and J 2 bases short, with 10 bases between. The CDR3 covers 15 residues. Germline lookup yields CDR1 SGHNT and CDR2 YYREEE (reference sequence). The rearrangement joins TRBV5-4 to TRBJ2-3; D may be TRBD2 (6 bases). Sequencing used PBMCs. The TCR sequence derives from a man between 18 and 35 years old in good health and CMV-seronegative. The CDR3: CASSLGTTSTDTQYF. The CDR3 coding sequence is TGTGCCAGCAGCTTGGGGACTACCTCCACAGATACGCAGTATTTT.